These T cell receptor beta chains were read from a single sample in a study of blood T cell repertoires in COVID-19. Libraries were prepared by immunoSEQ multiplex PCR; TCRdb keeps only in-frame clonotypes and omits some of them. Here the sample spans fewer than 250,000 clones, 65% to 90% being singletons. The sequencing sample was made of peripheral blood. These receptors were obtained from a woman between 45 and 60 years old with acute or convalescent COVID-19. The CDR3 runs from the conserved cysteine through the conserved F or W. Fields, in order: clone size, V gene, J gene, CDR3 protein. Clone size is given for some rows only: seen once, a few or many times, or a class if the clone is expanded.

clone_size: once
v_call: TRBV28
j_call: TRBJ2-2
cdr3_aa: CASSPHEASNTGELFF

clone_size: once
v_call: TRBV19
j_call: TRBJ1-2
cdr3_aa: CASSLTGDYGYTF

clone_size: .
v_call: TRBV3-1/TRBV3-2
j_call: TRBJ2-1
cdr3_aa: CASRPIAASSYNEQFF

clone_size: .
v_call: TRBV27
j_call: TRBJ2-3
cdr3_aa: CASSFFRGGADTQYF

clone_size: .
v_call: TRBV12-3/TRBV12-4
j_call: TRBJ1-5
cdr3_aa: CASSLTENQPQHF

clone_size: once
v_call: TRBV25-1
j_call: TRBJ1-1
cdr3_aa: CASSPTGNTEAFF

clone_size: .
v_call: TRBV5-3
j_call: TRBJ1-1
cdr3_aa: CARSLVGGETNTEAFF

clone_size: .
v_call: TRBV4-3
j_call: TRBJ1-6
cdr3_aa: CASSQNQNSPLHF

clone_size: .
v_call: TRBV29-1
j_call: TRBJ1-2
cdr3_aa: CSAVPVRGLGGYTF

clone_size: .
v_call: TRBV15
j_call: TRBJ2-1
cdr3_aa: CATSRTSNFFFDEQFF

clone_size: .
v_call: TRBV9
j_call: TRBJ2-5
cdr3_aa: CASSQTRSETQYF

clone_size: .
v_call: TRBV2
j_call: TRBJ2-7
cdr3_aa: CASSEVRGGEQYF

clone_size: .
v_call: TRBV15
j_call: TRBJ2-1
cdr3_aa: CATSRSRDSYNEQFF

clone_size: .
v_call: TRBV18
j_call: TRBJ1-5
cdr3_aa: CASSPTGTANQPQHF

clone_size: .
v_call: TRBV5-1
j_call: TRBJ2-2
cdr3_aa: CASSSYRGRDTGELFF

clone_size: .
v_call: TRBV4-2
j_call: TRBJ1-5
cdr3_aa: CASSQDRTGDQPQHF

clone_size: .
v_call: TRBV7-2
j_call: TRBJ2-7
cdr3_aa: CASRQLAGDRGEQYF

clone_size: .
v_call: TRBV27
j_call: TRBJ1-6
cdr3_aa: CASSLRGGSPLHF

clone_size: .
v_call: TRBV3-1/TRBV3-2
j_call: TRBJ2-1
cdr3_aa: CASSAIIKTVLREREQFF

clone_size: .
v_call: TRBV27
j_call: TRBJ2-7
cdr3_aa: CASGQGKYEQYF

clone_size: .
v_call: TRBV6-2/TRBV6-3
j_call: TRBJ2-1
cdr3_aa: CASSRTGAVRNEQFF

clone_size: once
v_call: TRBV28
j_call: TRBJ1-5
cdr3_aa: CASRSGQPNQPQHF

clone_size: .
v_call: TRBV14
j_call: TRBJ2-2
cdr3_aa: CACKTGLTTGELFF

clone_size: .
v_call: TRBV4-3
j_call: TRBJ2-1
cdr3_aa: CASSQDSLAGGPLNEQFF

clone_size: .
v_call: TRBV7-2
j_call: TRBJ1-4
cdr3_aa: CASSLGGNEKLFF

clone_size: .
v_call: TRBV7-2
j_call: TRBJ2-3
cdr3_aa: CASSQDRATDTQYF

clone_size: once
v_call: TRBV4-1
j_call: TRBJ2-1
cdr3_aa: CASSQEGTSGSQNEQFF

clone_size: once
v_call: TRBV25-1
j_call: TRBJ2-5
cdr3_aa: CASSDGTVGETQYF

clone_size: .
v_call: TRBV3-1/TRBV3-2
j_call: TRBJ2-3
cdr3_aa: CASSQVGLAGGPRDTQYF

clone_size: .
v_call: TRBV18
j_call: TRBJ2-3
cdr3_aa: CASSPLQGGTDTQYF

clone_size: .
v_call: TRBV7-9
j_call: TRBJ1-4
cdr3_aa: CASSARVPRDEKLFF

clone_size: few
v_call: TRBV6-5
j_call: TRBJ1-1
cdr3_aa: CASTKLDRGTEAFF

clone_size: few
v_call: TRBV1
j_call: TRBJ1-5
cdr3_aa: CTSSQEEERGSANQPQHF

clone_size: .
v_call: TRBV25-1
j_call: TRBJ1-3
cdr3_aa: CASSDWTGIGNTIYF

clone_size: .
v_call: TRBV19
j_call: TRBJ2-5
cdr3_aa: CASSRQGPETQYF

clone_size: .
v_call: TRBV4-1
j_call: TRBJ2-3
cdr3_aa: CASSQDPAGGRTDTQYF

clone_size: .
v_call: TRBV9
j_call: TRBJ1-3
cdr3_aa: CASSVEGSGNTIYF

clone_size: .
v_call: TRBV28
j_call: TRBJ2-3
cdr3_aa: CASKSLGQGSYTQYF

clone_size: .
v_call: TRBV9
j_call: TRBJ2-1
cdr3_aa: CASRFGLAGTITYNEQFF

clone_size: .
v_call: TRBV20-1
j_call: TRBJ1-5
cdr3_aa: CSASSRGAYSNQPQHF